Listed here are 2 T cell receptor beta chains from one sample, sequenced in a study of Graves' ophthalmopathy and Graves' hyperthyroidism (dated by TCRdb to 2016 to 2018). TCRdb records Illumina HiSeq 2000 as the sequencer. TCR beta CDR3 regions were amplified from RNA transcripts for repertoire sequencing. The first round of RT-PCR was done with HTBI primers and the Qiagen OneStep RT-PCR kit, and was followed by a second round of multiplex PCR, then size selection and purification. TCRdb's own reprocessing of the public reads used fastp at Q25 and MiXCR and kept productive beta chains. Each entry is one CDR3 protein sequence, shown with its most common DNA and genes. Counted in this sample were approximately 410,000 distinct CDR3 sequences; 15% of them appeared once. The ten largest clones take up 7% of the sample. Sample: peripheral blood. All receptors derive from a woman between 18 and 30 years old with stable Graves' hyperthyroidism. Donor details come from another sample of the same person, matched by shared clones.

The V gene is TRBV7-9, the J gene TRBJ1-6; TRBD1 might be the D (6 bases). Trimming stripped 5 bases from V and 7 bases from J, with 12 bases between. Germline V gene sequence: CDR1 SEHNR, CDR2 FQNEAQ (reference sequence). The CDR3 covers 14 residues. The CDR3 loop reads CASSQGFSNSPLHF. The CDR3 coding sequence is TGTGCCAGCAGCCAGGGGTTCTCCAATTCACCCCTCCACTTT.

This clonotype was counted only a few times. V gene TRBV6-1 combines with J gene TRBJ1-5; possible D gene TRBD1, 6 bases. The V gene's germline CDR1 is MNHNS and CDR2 SASEGT. V was shortened by 6 bases and J by 5 bases, with 17 bases between the two germline ends. The CDR3 is 15 amino acids. CDR3 in DNA: TGTGCCAGCAGCCCCACGGGGGGCGCGCATCAGCCCCAGCATTTT. Its protein is CASSPTGGAHQPQHF.